Presented here are 21 T cell receptor beta chains from one specimen sequenced in a study of blood T cell repertoires in COVID-19. The assay was immunoSEQ multiplex PCR, and TCRdb's table has in-frame clones only and misses some. The top ten hold 3% to 4% of the sample, which has some 120,000 clones, more than 70% seen once. Sequences were obtained from peripheral blood. The receptors were sampled from a man in his sixties with acute or convalescent COVID-19.

Comment on this clone: The same CDR3 can be traced to other DNA sequences in this sample. V is TRBV6-1 and J is TRBJ1-2, with unresolved D. V was trimmed by 2 bases and J by 3 bases, leaving 7 bases between them. The germline gives CDR1 MNHNS, CDR2 SASEGT. The CDR3 is 13 amino acids. The CDR3 DNA follows: TGTGCCAGCAGTGAATACAGAGACTATGGCTACACCTTC. Translating it yields CASSEYRDYGYTF.

This chain joins TRBV4-1 and TRBJ2-5, with TRBD2 as a possible D gene (5 bases). V was shortened by 0 bases and J by 1 base, with 9 bases between the two germline ends. The CDR3 runs 15 residues. Germline V CDR1 and CDR2: MGHRA, YSYEKL. CDR3 in DNA: TGCGCCAGCAGCCAAGAGACGGGGTTCCAAGAGACCCAGTACTTC. Encoded protein: CASSQETGFQETQYF.

As for this clone: Germline and junction disagree at one end, which may indicate a read error. The V and J genes are TRBV7-7 and TRBJ2-5, with TRBD2 matching over 10 bases. This CDR3 contains 16 residues. Germline CDR1 is SSHAT and CDR2 is FNYEAQ (reference sequence). The CDR3 reads CASSLGGLALQETQYF. CDR3 in DNA: TGTGCTAGCAGCTTAGGGGGACTAGCGCTACAAGAGACCCAGTACTTC.

A word on this clone: Other DNA sequences in the sample encode the same CDR3. Written as DNA, the CDR3 is TGTGCCAGTAGTGGGACAGGGGGCGGCAATCAGCCCCAGCATTTT. Encoded protein: CASSGTGGGNQPQHF. This sequence joins TRBV19 and TRBJ1-5; 12 nucleotides align to TRBD1. Germline lookup yields CDR1 LNHDA and CDR2 SQIVND (reference sequence). This CDR3 is 15 amino acids long. J gave up 2 bases and V 5 bases, and 1 base lay outside the gene matches.

The chain links TRBV28 to TRBJ2-7, with unresolved D. V gave up 4 bases and J gave up 3 bases, with 10 bases separating them. The CDR3 length is 13 residues. Germline CDR1 MDHEN, CDR2 SYDVKM. For the CDR3, the DNA is TGTGCCAGCAGTTCCACAGACGTCTACGAGCAGTACTTC. Translating gives CASSSTDVYEQYF. The full variable domain, in which reference TRBV28 and TRBJ2-7 provide the parts outside the CDR3, is DVKVTQSSRYLVKRTGEKVFLECVQDMDHENMFWYRQDPGLGLRLIYFSYDVKMKEKGDIPEGYSVSREKKERFSLILESASTNQTSMYLCASSSTDVYEQYFGPGTRLTVT.

The gene calls are TRBV30 and TRBJ1-6; TRBD1 aligns across 7 bases. Germline V gives CDR1 GTSNPN, CDR2 SVGIG (reference sequence). The CDR3 is 13 amino acids. The V and J ends lost 3 bases and 8 bases, in that order; junction bases with no gene match: 4. The DNA of the CDR3 is TGTGCCTGGAGAGGGACAGACCATTCACCCCTCCACTTT. It codes for CAWRGTDHSPLHF. The full variable domain, with the rest looked up from reference TRBV30 and TRBJ1-6, is SQTIHQWPATLVQPVGSPLSLECTVEGTSNPNLYWYRQAAGRGLQLLFYSVGIGQISSEVPQNLSASRPQDRQFILSSKKLLLSDSGFYLCAWRGTDHSPLHFGNGTRLTVT.

This chain joins TRBV19 and TRBJ1-1, with D possibly matching TRBD1 (6 bases). CDR1 and CDR2 (germline): LNHDA, SQIVND (reference sequence). There are 14 residues in the CDR3. V gave up 8 bases and J gave up 3 bases, with 16 bases separating them. CDR3 loop: CASSPGGLYTEAFF. Written as DNA, the CDR3 is TGTGCCAGTTCCCCGGGGGGGCTGTACACTGAAGCTTTCTTT.

The CDR3 here is CASSAGTPGHPYGYTF. The CDR3 bases are TGTGCCAGCAGCGCCGGAACACCGGGACACCCCTATGGCTACACCTTC. The chain combines TRBV9 with TRBJ1-2; TRBD1 might be the D (6 bases). Germline V gene lookup returns CDR1 SGDLS and CDR2 YYNGEE. The CDR3 runs 16 residues. V lost 3 bases and J 4 bases, leaving 19 bases between the germline ends.

The chain employs TRBV28 and TRBJ1-2; D gene unclear. The CDR3 extends over 13 amino acids. Germline V gives CDR1 MDHEN, CDR2 SYDVKM. Trimming removed 2 bases at V and 8 bases at J, with 12 bases between. For the CDR3, the DNA is TGTGCCAGCAGTTTAAACGGGATTAGGGGCTACACCTTC. Its protein product is CASSLNGIRGYTF.

The V call is TRBV28, the J call TRBJ2-1, with 8 positions matching TRBD2. This CDR3 contains 14 residues. The trim removed 3 bases at V and 7 bases at J, leaving 5 bases unmatched. The germline V gene has CDR1 MDHEN and CDR2 SYDVKM. The CDR3 region has the DNA TGTGCCAGCAGTTTGAGCGGGAGCTATAATGAGCAGTTCTTC. This codes for CASSLSGSYNEQFF.

The chain's CDR3 is CASARQGTETQYF. CDR3 sequence (DNA): TGTGCCAGCGCACGCCAGGGGACAGAGACCCAGTACTTC. The chain combines TRBV28 with TRBJ2-5; TRBD1 might be the D (6 bases). CDR3 length: 13 residues. V gave up 8 bases and J gave up 4 bases, with 14 bases separating them. CDR1 and CDR2 (germline): MDHEN, SYDVKM.

The chain combines TRBV4-3 with TRBJ2-7; 9 bases map to TRBD2. This CDR3 is 18 amino acids long. Per the germline V gene, CDR1 is LGHNA and CDR2 is YSLEER. V gave up 0 bases and J gave up 4 bases; unmatched junction bases: 13. This CDR3 reads CASSQERRVAGARYEQYF. The CDR3 coding sequence is TGCGCCAGCAGCCAAGAGAGGCGCGTAGCGGGAGCCAGATACGAGCAGTACTTC.

The chain combines TRBV14 with TRBJ2-1; 10 positions match TRBD2. Unmatched junction bases numbered 5, after V lost 1 base and J lost 8 bases. CDR3 length: 15 amino acids. Germline lookup yields CDR1 SGHDN and CDR2 FVKESK. CDR3 in DNA: TGTGCCAGCAGCCAAGGGGCTAGCGGGAGCTATGAGCAGTTCTTC. Encoded protein: CASSQGASGSYEQFF.

This clone was observed once. This chain joins TRBV9 and TRBJ1-1, with D unclear. The germline V gene encodes CDR1 SGDLS and CDR2 YYNGEE. This CDR3 region has 16 residues. Deletions cut 0 bases from V and 0 bases from J, with 12 bases between. Written as DNA, the CDR3 is TGTGCCAGCAGCGTAGTGAGCACTCCAATGAACACTGAAGCTTTCTTT. Translation: CASSVVSTPMNTEAFF.

A word on this clone: One end of the junction varies from germline; a read error may be responsible. This rearrangement joins TRBV7-9 to TRBJ1-1; D uncertain. CDR1 and CDR2 from the germline V gene are SEHNR and FQNEAQ (reference sequence). This CDR3 is 12 amino acids long. CDR3 sequence (DNA): TGTGCCAGCAGCCCCAGTTTACATGAACCTTTCTTT. Encoded protein: CASSPSLHEPFF.

The V and J genes are TRBV7-2 and TRBJ2-1; 7 nucleotides agree with TRBD2. Germline assignment: CDR1 SGHTA and CDR2 FQGNSA. The CDR3 extends over 14 amino acids. V lost 2 bases and J lost 5; bases outside the gene matches: 3. As DNA, the CDR3 is TGTGCCAGCAGCTTAAGGGCGGGGGACAATGAGCAGTTCTTC. This encodes CASSLRAGDNEQFF.

This sequence joins TRBV30 and TRBJ1-6, with D unresolved. Germline lookup yields CDR1 GTSNPN and CDR2 SVGIG (reference sequence). The CDR3 sequence is 14 residues long. V was trimmed by 2 bases and J by 3 bases, leaving 8 bases between them. The CDR3 sequence is CAWSPPSYNSPLHF. Written as DNA, the CDR3 is TGTGCCTGGAGTCCCCCCAGCTATAATTCACCCCTCCACTTT.

The CDR3 region has the DNA TGTGCCAGCAGCGAAGACAGCCGCTATAGCAATCAGCCCCAGCATTTT. Translation: CASSEDSRYSNQPQHF. The chain couples TRBV7-2 to TRBJ1-5, with D maybe TRBD1 (5 bases). CDR3 length: 16 amino acids. Germline V CDR1 and CDR2: SGHTA, FQGNSA. V was cut by 5 bases and J by 0 bases, with 14 bases left in between.

The gene calls are TRBV5-1 and TRBJ1-2, with TRBD1 matching 7 bases. The CDR3 has 15 residues. The germline V gene has CDR1 SGHRS and CDR2 YFSETQ. The V and J ends lost 0 bases and 6 bases, in that order; junction bases with no gene match: 8. CDR3 DNA sequence: TGCGCCAGCAGCTTGGGAGGGGGCGCGGAGAATGGCTACACCTTC. Translation gives CASSLGGGAENGYTF. The variable domain in full, completed from reference TRBV5-1 and TRBJ1-2, reads KAGVTQTPRYLIKTRGQQVTLSCSPISGHRSVSWYQQTPGQGLQFLFEYFSETQRNKGNFPGRFSGRQFSNSRSEMNVSTLELGDSALYLCASSLGGGAENGYTFGSGTRLTVV.

The chain joins TRBV20-1 to TRBJ2-7; D unresolved. The V gene's germline CDR1 is DFQATT and CDR2 SNEGSKA (reference sequence). The CDR3 covers 12 residues. Trimming stripped 3 bases from V and 0 bases from J, with 6 bases between. Here the CDR3 DNA reads TGCAGTGCTAGTGGAGACTCCTACGAGCAGTACTTC. Translating gives CSASGDSYEQYF.

The chain employs TRBV11-2 and TRBJ2-3, with 8 bases matching TRBD2. Germline V gene sequence: CDR1 SGHAT, CDR2 FQNNGV. This CDR3 region has 15 residues. Trimming cost V 2 bases and J 6 bases; bases outside gene matches: 7. The CDR3 protein is CASSLNGRVVDTQYF. For the CDR3, the DNA is TGTGCCAGCAGCTTAAACGGGAGGGTGGTTGATACGCAGTATTTT.